The entry below describes one TCR beta chain. Its antigen is as yet unknown. The use of genomic DNA as template underpinned the TCR beta VDJ and CDR3 profiling. TCRdb re-derived calls from the reads in MiXCR, one entry per CDR3 protein. The table lists about 190,000 distinct CDR3 sequences, under 70% of them singletons. The data belong to a study of CD8+CD57+ T cells in acquired aplastic anemia. Study details: On average, sorted CD4+ and CD8+ cells gave 3 to 4 ug of DNA. Study-wide results and caveats: Patients and controls had in common 25 to 30 CD8+ CDR3 sequences. Patients and healthy controls showed no significant CD8+ Simpson's diversity difference.

This CDR3 is 19 amino acids long. V was shortened by 1 base and J by 3 bases, with 26 bases between the two germline ends. CDR1 is DFQATT, CDR2 SNEGSKA, per germline (reference sequence). The chain combines TRBV20-1 with TRBJ2-3; D not resolved. Sequencing input: sorted CD4+, CD8+, or CD8+CD57+ T cells (not recorded which) from PBMCs. The TCR sequence derives from a human donor with severe aplastic anemia or a healthy control (not recorded which). The CDR3 DNA reads as TGCAGTGCTAGAGGTTTATACAGTCTTAGACCGCCGTCTACAGATACGCAGTATTTT. Encoded protein: CSARGLYSLRPPSTDTQYF.